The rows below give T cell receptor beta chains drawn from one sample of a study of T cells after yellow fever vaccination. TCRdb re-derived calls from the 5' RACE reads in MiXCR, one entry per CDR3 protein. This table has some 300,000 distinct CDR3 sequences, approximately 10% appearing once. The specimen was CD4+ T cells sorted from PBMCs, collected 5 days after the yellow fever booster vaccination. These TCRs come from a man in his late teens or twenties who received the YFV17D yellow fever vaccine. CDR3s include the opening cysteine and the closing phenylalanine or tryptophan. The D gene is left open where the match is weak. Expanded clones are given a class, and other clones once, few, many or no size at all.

CDR3nt: TGTGCCAGCAGCCTCCGACAGGGTTTGAACACTGAAGCTTTCTTT
CDR3aa: CASSLRQGLNTEAFF
d_gene: TRBD1
abundance: many
v_gene: TRBV7-2
len: 15
j_gene: TRBJ1-1

CDR3nt: TGTGCCAGCAGCGCTAGCGGGGGCTACAATGAGCAGTTCTTC
CDR3aa: CASSASGGYNEQFF
d_gene: TRBD2
abundance: few
v_gene: TRBV12-3/TRBV12-4
len: 14
j_gene: TRBJ2-1

CDR3nt: TGTGCCACCAGAGGGACCGGCGGGGGGGGGAATACGCAGTATTTT
CDR3aa: CATRGTGGGGNTQYF
d_gene: TRBD2
abundance: few
v_gene: TRBV24-1
len: 15
j_gene: TRBJ2-3

CDR3nt: TGTGCCAGCACCTCAGACCGGGGTGAAAAACTGTTTTTT
CDR3aa: CASTSDRGEKLFF
d_gene: .
abundance: .
v_gene: TRBV5-6
len: 13
j_gene: TRBJ1-4

CDR3nt: TGTGCCAGCAGCTTCGGGACAGGGAGGGGTCAGCCCCAGCATTTT
CDR3aa: CASSFGTGRGQPQHF
d_gene: TRBD1
abundance: .
v_gene: TRBV7-2
len: 15
j_gene: TRBJ1-5

CDR3nt: TGTGCCAGCTCACCAGTACAGTACGAGGGGCAGTTCTTC
CDR3aa: CASSPVQYEGQFF
d_gene: .
abundance: few
v_gene: TRBV18
len: 13
j_gene: TRBJ2-1

CDR3nt: TGTGCCAGCAGCTTAGGCCATAACACTGAAGCTTTCTTT
CDR3aa: CASSLGHNTEAFF
d_gene: .
abundance: few
v_gene: TRBV7-2
len: 13
j_gene: TRBJ1-1

CDR3nt: TGTGCCAGCAGTCCTAGGGGACAGCCGAACACTGAAGCTTTCTTT
CDR3aa: CASSPRGQPNTEAFF
d_gene: TRBD1
abundance: few
v_gene: TRBV28
len: 15
j_gene: TRBJ1-1

CDR3nt: TGCAGTGCCATCCGGGACAGGGGGCGAACCGAGCAGTACTTC
CDR3aa: CSAIRDRGRTEQYF
d_gene: TRBD1
abundance: .
v_gene: TRBV20-1
len: 14
j_gene: TRBJ2-7

CDR3nt: TGTGCCAGCAGTAAATTCTGGGGGATCGGTCAGTTCTTC
CDR3aa: CASSKFWGIGQFF
d_gene: .
abundance: .
v_gene: TRBV7-2
len: 13
j_gene: TRBJ2-1

CDR3nt: TGTGCCAGCAGCGGAGGGAGCGGGGGGACCGGGGAGCTGTTTTTT
CDR3aa: CASSGGSGGTGELFF
d_gene: TRBD2
abundance: .
v_gene: TRBV5-4
len: 15
j_gene: TRBJ2-2

CDR3nt: TGTGCCAGCAGTTACTCCCGGCTCCCCTACAATGAGCAGTTCTTC
CDR3aa: CASSYSRLPYNEQFF
d_gene: .
abundance: few
v_gene: TRBV6-5
len: 15
j_gene: TRBJ2-1

CDR3nt: TGCAGTGCGACTCGTACAGGGCCCGGGGACACTGAAGCTTTCTTT
CDR3aa: CSATRTGPGDTEAFF
d_gene: .
abundance: few
v_gene: TRBV20-1
len: 15
j_gene: TRBJ1-1

CDR3nt: TGTGCCAGCAGCCCCCGACCGGGCCGAACCTACGAGCAGTACTTC
CDR3aa: CASSPRPGRTYEQYF
d_gene: .
abundance: few
v_gene: TRBV7-2
len: 15
j_gene: TRBJ2-7

CDR3nt: TGTGCCAGCAGTTCAGTTAGTGGGGGGGCGATCTCCTACGAGCAGTACTTC
CDR3aa: CASSSVSGGAISYEQYF
d_gene: .
abundance: few
v_gene: TRBV28
len: 17
j_gene: TRBJ2-7

CDR3nt: TGTGCCAGCAGTTACGAGGACAGGGTTAACAATGAGCAGTTCTTC
CDR3aa: CASSYEDRVNNEQFF
d_gene: TRBD1
abundance: .
v_gene: TRBV6-5
len: 15
j_gene: TRBJ2-1

CDR3nt: TGTGCCAGCAGCCCCCGCCCGGGTGAAGAGACCCAGTACTTC
CDR3aa: CASSPRPGEETQYF
d_gene: .
abundance: few
v_gene: TRBV11-2
len: 14
j_gene: TRBJ2-5

CDR3nt: TGTGCCAGCAGTGGCAGGGAGGCCAAAAACATTCAGTACTTC
CDR3aa: CASSGREAKNIQYF
d_gene: .
abundance: .
v_gene: TRBV6-2/TRBV6-3
len: 14
j_gene: TRBJ2-4

CDR3nt: TGCGCCAGCAGCCAAGAGTGGCTAGCGGGGGGCACGAACACCGGGGAGCTGTTTTTT
CDR3aa: CASSQEWLAGGTNTGELFF
d_gene: TRBD2
abundance: many
v_gene: TRBV4-3
len: 19
j_gene: TRBJ2-2

CDR3nt: TGTGCCAGCAGTTTGTCGGCGGGGGTGCAAAATACGCAGTATTTT
CDR3aa: CASSLSAGVQNTQYF
d_gene: TRBD2
abundance: many
v_gene: TRBV27
len: 15
j_gene: TRBJ2-3

CDR3nt: TGTGCCAGCAGTGGCAGGGACTATGGCTACACCTTC
CDR3aa: CASSGRDYGYTF
d_gene: .
abundance: .
v_gene: TRBV2
len: 12
j_gene: TRBJ1-2

CDR3nt: TGTGCCAGCGGCAACTTGGGAGCCAAAAACATTCAGTACTTC
CDR3aa: CASGNLGAKNIQYF
d_gene: .
abundance: few
v_gene: TRBV6-5
len: 14
j_gene: TRBJ2-4

CDR3nt: TGCGCCAGCAGAGGGACAGGGTGGACAGATACGCAGTATTTT
CDR3aa: CASRGTGWTDTQYF
d_gene: TRBD1
abundance: .
v_gene: TRBV5-1
len: 14
j_gene: TRBJ2-3

CDR3nt: TGTGCCAGCAGCCCCTGGACAGGGAAGTCCTCTGGGGCCAACGTCCTGACTTTC
CDR3aa: CASSPWTGKSSGANVLTF
d_gene: TRBD1
abundance: few
v_gene: TRBV14
len: 18
j_gene: TRBJ2-6

CDR3nt: TGCGCCAGCAGCCAATTTCTATTCTCTGGGGCCAACGTCCTGACTTTC
CDR3aa: CASSQFLFSGANVLTF
d_gene: .
abundance: few
v_gene: TRBV4-1
len: 16
j_gene: TRBJ2-6

CDR3nt: TGCGCCAGCAGCCAAGCGGGGGGTTCGTCCTACGAGCAGTACTTC
CDR3aa: CASSQAGGSSYEQYF
d_gene: TRBD2
abundance: few
v_gene: TRBV5-1
len: 15
j_gene: TRBJ2-7

CDR3nt: TGCGCCAGCAGCTTAAGGTCCCCCCCGAGCAAAGCTTTCTTT
CDR3aa: CASSLRSPPSKAFF
d_gene: .
abundance: few
v_gene: TRBV5-1
len: 14
j_gene: TRBJ1-1

CDR3nt: TGCAGTGCTAGAGTACTAAACACCGGGGAGCTGTTTTTT
CDR3aa: CSARVLNTGELFF
d_gene: .
abundance: .
v_gene: TRBV20-1
len: 13
j_gene: TRBJ2-2

CDR3nt: TGTGCCAGTAGTAAGGGTAATGAGCAGTTCTTC
CDR3aa: CASSKGNEQFF
d_gene: .
abundance: .
v_gene: TRBV19
len: 11
j_gene: TRBJ2-1

CDR3nt: TGCAGCGTTTCTCTGACTAGGGGAGGGGCAGATACGCAGTATTTT
CDR3aa: CSVSLTRGGADTQYF
d_gene: TRBD2
abundance: .
v_gene: TRBV29-1
len: 15
j_gene: TRBJ2-3

CDR3nt: TGTGCCAGCAGATCTACCCCACAGCGGGCCGGTGAGACCCAGTACTTC
CDR3aa: CASRSTPQRAGETQYF
d_gene: .
abundance: few
v_gene: TRBV12-3/TRBV12-4
len: 16
j_gene: TRBJ2-5

CDR3nt: TGTGCCAGCAGCCCCGCCCGGGGGGACACACCACACTTC
CDR3aa: CASSPARGDTPHF
d_gene: .
abundance: .
v_gene: TRBV9
len: 13
j_gene: TRBJ2-7

CDR3nt: TGTGCCAGCAGTCGAAGGGGGGGCAATGAGCAGTTCTTC
CDR3aa: CASSRRGGNEQFF
d_gene: .
abundance: many
v_gene: TRBV9
len: 13
j_gene: TRBJ2-1

CDR3nt: TGTGCCAGCAGCGCTACTAGCGGGGTTCAAGAGACCCAGTACTTC
CDR3aa: CASSATSGVQETQYF
d_gene: TRBD2
abundance: many
v_gene: TRBV7-2
len: 15
j_gene: TRBJ2-5

CDR3nt: TGCAGTGCTAGAGTAATAGCGGGGGGGCCTACCAAAAACATTCAGTACTTC
CDR3aa: CSARVIAGGPTKNIQYF
d_gene: TRBD2
abundance: many
v_gene: TRBV20-1
len: 17
j_gene: TRBJ2-4

CDR3nt: TGTGCCAGCAGCCAAGTCGAATCCAGCAGGAGTACGCAGTATTTT
CDR3aa: CASSQVESSRSTQYF
d_gene: .
abundance: .
v_gene: TRBV14
len: 15
j_gene: TRBJ2-3

CDR3nt: TGTGACATCATGGGGACGAACACTGAAGCTTTCTTT
CDR3aa: CDIMGTNTEAFF
d_gene: .
abundance: .
v_gene: TRBV10-3
len: 12
j_gene: TRBJ1-1

CDR3nt: TGTGCCAGCTCTGGAAACACCATATATTTT
CDR3aa: CASSGNTIYF
d_gene: .
abundance: .
v_gene: TRBV2
len: 10
j_gene: TRBJ1-3

CDR3nt: TGTGCCACCAGCAGAGATTTAGTTTCGGAAAAACTGTTTTTT
CDR3aa: CATSRDLVSEKLFF
d_gene: .
abundance: .
v_gene: TRBV15
len: 14
j_gene: TRBJ1-4

CDR3nt: TGTGCCACCAGTGATTTGACGACACAAGAGACCCAGTACTTC
CDR3aa: CATSDLTTQETQYF
d_gene: .
abundance: few
v_gene: TRBV24-1
len: 14
j_gene: TRBJ2-5

CDR3nt: TGCAGCGTTGAAGATTCCCTTCTTGGGGCCACTGAAGCTTTCTTT
CDR3aa: CSVEDSLLGATEAFF
d_gene: .
abundance: .
v_gene: TRBV29-1
len: 15
j_gene: TRBJ1-1

CDR3nt: TGTGCCAGCAGCAACCCAGTCGAGAACACTGAAGCTTTCTTT
CDR3aa: CASSNPVENTEAFF
d_gene: .
abundance: few
v_gene: TRBV7-3
len: 14
j_gene: TRBJ1-1

CDR3nt: TGTGCCAGCAGCGCGGACAGGGTGAACACCGGGGAGCTGTTTTTT
CDR3aa: CASSADRVNTGELFF
d_gene: TRBD1
abundance: few
v_gene: TRBV7-2
len: 15
j_gene: TRBJ2-2